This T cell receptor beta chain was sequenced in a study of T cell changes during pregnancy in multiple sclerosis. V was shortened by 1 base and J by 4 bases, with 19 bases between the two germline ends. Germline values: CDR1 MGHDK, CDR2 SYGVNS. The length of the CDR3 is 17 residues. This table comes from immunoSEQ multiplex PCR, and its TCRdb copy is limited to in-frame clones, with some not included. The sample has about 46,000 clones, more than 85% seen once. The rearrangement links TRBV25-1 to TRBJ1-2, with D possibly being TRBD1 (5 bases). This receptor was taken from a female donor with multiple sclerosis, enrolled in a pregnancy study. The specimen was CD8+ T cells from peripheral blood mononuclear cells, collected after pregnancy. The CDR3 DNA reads TGTGCCAGCAGTGAATTAATTAGGGGTTCGGATAGCTATGGCTACACCTTC. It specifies CASSELIRGSDSYGYTF.